A selection of T cell receptor beta chains follows, all from one sample in a study of T cells in Graves' hyperthyroidism and ophthalmopathy. TCRdb re-called the multiplex PCR reads with MiXCR, one entry per CDR3 protein. This table holds fewer than 800,000 distinct CDR3 sequences, approximately 16% found once. What was sequenced was blood. The receptors shown here come from a man between 18 and 35 years old with Graves' hyperthyroidism. Each CDR3 is given with its conserved first and last residue. D genes are given only for firm matches. Expanded clones get a size class; other rows say once, few or many, or leave the size out.

CDR3 DNA: TGTGCCAGCAGTCCGGGACAGGGCGTTACCTCCTATGGCTACACCTTC; CDR3 protein: CASSPGQGVTSYGYTF; J gene: TRBJ1-2; V gene: TRBV2; D gene: TRBD1; clone size: .; CDR3 length: 16
CDR3 DNA: TGTGCCAGCAGTGAATTTGGGGCGCCCGGCAATCAGCCCCAGCATTTT; CDR3 protein: CASSEFGAPGNQPQHF; J gene: TRBJ1-5; V gene: TRBV6-1; D gene: .; clone size: .; CDR3 length: 16
CDR3 DNA: TGTGCCAGCAGTTTTGAACAGGGGGGTCAGCCCCAGCATTTT; CDR3 protein: CASSFEQGGQPQHF; J gene: TRBJ1-5; V gene: TRBV12-3/TRBV12-4; D gene: TRBD1; clone size: .; CDR3 length: 14
CDR3 DNA: TGTGCCAGCAGTTACGGGGCGAACACCGGGGAGCTGTTTTTT; CDR3 protein: CASSYGANTGELFF; J gene: TRBJ2-2; V gene: TRBV6-5; D gene: .; clone size: few; CDR3 length: 14
CDR3 DNA: TGTGCCATCAGTGAGCCGGACATCTACGAGCAGTACTTC; CDR3 protein: CAISEPDIYEQYF; J gene: TRBJ2-7; V gene: TRBV10-3; D gene: .; clone size: .; CDR3 length: 13
CDR3 DNA: TGTGCCACCAGTGCCTCGGGACAGGGAGGCACCATATATTTT; CDR3 protein: CATSASGQGGTIYF; J gene: TRBJ1-3; V gene: TRBV24-1; D gene: TRBD1; clone size: .; CDR3 length: 14
CDR3 DNA: TGTGCCACCAGGGAAGAGACCCAGTACTTC; CDR3 protein: CATREETQYF; J gene: TRBJ2-5; V gene: TRBV28; D gene: .; clone size: .; CDR3 length: 10
CDR3 DNA: TGTGCCAGCAGTGACAGAGTAACGAGCTCCTACGAGCAGTACTTC; CDR3 protein: CASSDRVTSSYEQYF; J gene: TRBJ2-7; V gene: TRBV2; D gene: .; clone size: few; CDR3 length: 15
CDR3 DNA: TGTGCCAGTACCTACGGACAGGGACTCCTGACCGGCTCTGGAAACACCATATATTTT; CDR3 protein: CASTYGQGLLTGSGNTIYF; J gene: TRBJ1-3; V gene: TRBV19; D gene: TRBD1; clone size: .; CDR3 length: 19
CDR3 DNA: TGTGCCAGCCGCAACCTGGGTAACCCTACCGGGGAGCTGTTTTTT; CDR3 protein: CASRNLGNPTGELFF; J gene: TRBJ2-2; V gene: TRBV12-3/TRBV12-4; D gene: .; clone size: few; CDR3 length: 15
CDR3 DNA: TGTGCCATCAGTGGACTAGCGGGAGATCGTGGTGAGCAGTTCTTC; CDR3 protein: CAISGLAGDRGEQFF; J gene: TRBJ2-1; V gene: TRBV10-3; D gene: TRBD2; clone size: .; CDR3 length: 15
CDR3 DNA: TGCGCCAGCAGCTTTCCCCCGGACAGGGTGATCCATGAGCAGTTCTTC; CDR3 protein: CASSFPPDRVIHEQFF; J gene: TRBJ2-1; V gene: TRBV5-1; D gene: TRBD1; clone size: .; CDR3 length: 16
CDR3 DNA: TGTGCCAGCGCGACGGGGACTAGGAACACTGAAGCTTTCTTT; CDR3 protein: CASATGTRNTEAFF; J gene: TRBJ1-1; V gene: TRBV28; D gene: .; clone size: many; CDR3 length: 14
CDR3 DNA: TGCAGCGTATCTAGCGGTCCCTACGAGCAGTACTTC; CDR3 protein: CSVSSGPYEQYF; J gene: TRBJ2-7; V gene: TRBV29-1; D gene: TRBD2; clone size: few; CDR3 length: 12
CDR3 DNA: TGCAGCGTTGAAGGGGGGCCGTACTATGGCTACACCTTC; CDR3 protein: CSVEGGPYYGYTF; J gene: TRBJ1-2; V gene: TRBV29-1; D gene: .; clone size: .; CDR3 length: 13
CDR3 DNA: TGTGCCAGCAGTGAACGGTCCGATCAAGAGACCCAGTACTTC; CDR3 protein: CASSERSDQETQYF; J gene: TRBJ2-5; V gene: TRBV6-1; D gene: .; clone size: many; CDR3 length: 14
CDR3 DNA: TGTGCCAGCAGCTTAAGGGGAGGGACCTACTACGAGCAGTACTTC; CDR3 protein: CASSLRGGTYYEQYF; J gene: TRBJ2-7; V gene: TRBV7-9; D gene: TRBD2; clone size: .; CDR3 length: 15
CDR3 DNA: TGTGCCAGCAGCTTTTGGGACAGCTCCTACGAGCAGTACTTC; CDR3 protein: CASSFWDSSYEQYF; J gene: TRBJ2-7; V gene: TRBV11-3; D gene: TRBD1; clone size: .; CDR3 length: 14
CDR3 DNA: TGTGCCAGCAGAGGCCAGCGGGGATACTACAATGAGCAGTTCTTC; CDR3 protein: CASRGQRGYYNEQFF; J gene: TRBJ2-1; V gene: TRBV11-2; D gene: TRBD2; clone size: many; CDR3 length: 15
CDR3 DNA: TGTGCCAGCACCCTCGGGTTGGCGGGAGATCGAGATACGCAGTATTTT; CDR3 protein: CASTLGLAGDRDTQYF; J gene: TRBJ2-3; V gene: TRBV12-3/TRBV12-4; D gene: TRBD2; clone size: many; CDR3 length: 16
CDR3 DNA: TGTGCCAGCAGCGTACGAGCGAACACCGGGGAGCTGTTTTTT; CDR3 protein: CASSVRANTGELFF; J gene: TRBJ2-2; V gene: TRBV7-2; D gene: .; clone size: few; CDR3 length: 14
CDR3 DNA: TGTGCCAGCAGTGGGACTAGCGGGAGGGCCGTAAACACAGATACGCAGTATTTT; CDR3 protein: CASSGTSGRAVNTDTQYF; J gene: TRBJ2-3; V gene: TRBV6-1; D gene: TRBD2; clone size: few; CDR3 length: 18
CDR3 DNA: TGTGCCAGCAGTGATGAGGAGGGGGCCGGGGCCAACGTCCTGACTTTC; CDR3 protein: CASSDEEGAGANVLTF; J gene: TRBJ2-6; V gene: TRBV6-1; D gene: .; clone size: many; CDR3 length: 16
CDR3 DNA: TGCAGTGCCCGGAACCCGACGGGACGGTCGCTAGACGAGCAGTACTTC; CDR3 protein: CSARNPTGRSLDEQYF; J gene: TRBJ2-7; V gene: TRBV20-1; D gene: .; clone size: many; CDR3 length: 16
CDR3 DNA: TGCAGTGCTGACTGGGGGGAGGAGCAGTTCTTC; CDR3 protein: CSADWGEEQFF; J gene: TRBJ2-1; V gene: TRBV20-1; D gene: .; clone size: many; CDR3 length: 11
CDR3 DNA: TGTGCCAGCAGTAAGGGACAGGGACATGGCTACACCTTC; CDR3 protein: CASSKGQGHGYTF; J gene: TRBJ1-2; V gene: TRBV6-1; D gene: TRBD1; clone size: .; CDR3 length: 13
CDR3 DNA: TGTGCCTCAACTGCGAGGGGCAATGAGCAGTTCTTC; CDR3 protein: CASTARGNEQFF; J gene: TRBJ2-1; V gene: TRBV30; D gene: .; clone size: many; CDR3 length: 12
CDR3 DNA: TGTGCCAGCAGTCGTGGAGGCGGGACCTACGAGCAGTACTTC; CDR3 protein: CASSRGGGTYEQYF; J gene: TRBJ2-7; V gene: TRBV28; D gene: .; clone size: many; CDR3 length: 14
CDR3 DNA: TGTGCCAGCAGCGTACTGGGGCTAGGCACAGATACGCAGTATTTT; CDR3 protein: CASSVLGLGTDTQYF; J gene: TRBJ2-3; V gene: TRBV9; D gene: .; clone size: .; CDR3 length: 15
CDR3 DNA: TGTGCCAGCAGCTTACTGGTAGCGGGATTTGATACGCAGTATTTT; CDR3 protein: CASSLLVAGFDTQYF; J gene: TRBJ2-3; V gene: TRBV7-7; D gene: TRBD2; clone size: many; CDR3 length: 15
CDR3 DNA: TGTGCCAGCAGCTCCCTGGTCAGGGGGCTGCGAGGGGAGCTGTTTTTT; CDR3 protein: CASSSLVRGLRGELFF; J gene: TRBJ2-2; V gene: TRBV27; D gene: TRBD1; clone size: .; CDR3 length: 16
CDR3 DNA: TGTGCCAGCAGTTACTTGGGGGGTACTGAAGCTTTCTTT; CDR3 protein: CASSYLGGTEAFF; J gene: TRBJ1-1; V gene: TRBV6-6; D gene: .; clone size: many; CDR3 length: 13
CDR3 DNA: TGTGCCATCTCCCGGGACAGGGACGATGGCTACACCTTC; CDR3 protein: CAISRDRDDGYTF; J gene: TRBJ1-2; V gene: TRBV18; D gene: TRBD1; clone size: .; CDR3 length: 13
CDR3 DNA: TGTGCCAGCTGGCCGGACAGGAACACTGAAGCTTTCTTT; CDR3 protein: CASWPDRNTEAFF; J gene: TRBJ1-1; V gene: TRBV7-9; D gene: .; clone size: many; CDR3 length: 13
CDR3 DNA: TGTGCCAGCAGCCACGGGGTGGTGGAAACTGAAGCTTTCTTT; CDR3 protein: CASSHGVVETEAFF; J gene: TRBJ1-1; V gene: TRBV12-3/TRBV12-4; D gene: .; clone size: .; CDR3 length: 14
CDR3 DNA: TGTGCCGGCAGTTTATGGTCCGGGACAGACTACGAGCAGTACTTC; CDR3 protein: CAGSLWSGTDYEQYF; J gene: TRBJ2-7; V gene: TRBV28; D gene: TRBD1; clone size: few; CDR3 length: 15
CDR3 DNA: TGTGCCAGCAGTCAAATACAGGGCTCCTACGAGCAGTACTTC; CDR3 protein: CASSQIQGSYEQYF; J gene: TRBJ2-7; V gene: TRBV12-3/TRBV12-4; D gene: .; clone size: many; CDR3 length: 14
CDR3 DNA: TGCGCCAGCAGCCAATTAGGGACGAAGACAGATACGCAGTATTTT; CDR3 protein: CASSQLGTKTDTQYF; J gene: TRBJ2-3; V gene: TRBV4-1; D gene: .; clone size: .; CDR3 length: 15
CDR3 DNA: TGTGCCAGCAGCCGCACCCCCGTAGCGGAGCAAGAGACCCAGTACTTC; CDR3 protein: CASSRTPVAEQETQYF; J gene: TRBJ2-5; V gene: TRBV12-3/TRBV12-4; D gene: .; clone size: many; CDR3 length: 16
CDR3 DNA: TGTACCAGCAGCTTAGGAGGGAGAGAGACCCAGTACTTC; CDR3 protein: CTSSLGGRETQYF; J gene: TRBJ2-5; V gene: TRBV11-3; D gene: .; clone size: few; CDR3 length: 13
CDR3 DNA: TGTGCCAGCAGCTCTGGACTAGCGAAAGCGGGGGGTACGCAGTATTTT; CDR3 protein: CASSSGLAKAGGTQYF; J gene: TRBJ2-3; V gene: TRBV7-3; D gene: TRBD2; clone size: many; CDR3 length: 16
CDR3 DNA: TGTGCCAGCAGTTACGGGGGGGAGTCACAAGATACGCAGTATTTT; CDR3 protein: CASSYGGESQDTQYF; J gene: TRBJ2-3; V gene: TRBV6-5; D gene: TRBD2; clone size: .; CDR3 length: 15
CDR3 DNA: TGTGCCAGCAGCTTAGTTGTAGGCCCTGAAGATACGCAGTATTTT; CDR3 protein: CASSLVVGPEDTQYF; J gene: TRBJ2-3; V gene: TRBV7-2; D gene: .; clone size: many; CDR3 length: 15
CDR3 DNA: TGTGCCAGCAGCTTAGCGCTAGGGGATAGGTATTTT; CDR3 protein: CASSLALGDRYF; J gene: TRBJ2-3; V gene: TRBV7-2; D gene: .; clone size: .; CDR3 length: 12
CDR3 DNA: TGTGCCAGCAGGGGGCTGAGCAATCAGCCCCAGCATTTT; CDR3 protein: CASRGLSNQPQHF; J gene: TRBJ1-5; V gene: TRBV28; D gene: .; clone size: .; CDR3 length: 13
CDR3 DNA: TGTGCCAGTAGTATGGGAACGACCACCTACAATGAGCAGTTCTTC; CDR3 protein: CASSMGTTTYNEQFF; J gene: TRBJ2-1; V gene: TRBV19; D gene: .; clone size: .; CDR3 length: 15
CDR3 DNA: TGTGCCAGCAGCTTCGGTGACAGGGCTATGACTGAAGCTTTCTTT; CDR3 protein: CASSFGDRAMTEAFF; J gene: TRBJ1-1; V gene: TRBV11-2; D gene: TRBD1; clone size: many; CDR3 length: 15
CDR3 DNA: TGCGCCAGCAGCATGGGACTAGCGGGACGAGAGACCCAGTACTTC; CDR3 protein: CASSMGLAGRETQYF; J gene: TRBJ2-5; V gene: TRBV4-1; D gene: TRBD2; clone size: .; CDR3 length: 15
CDR3 DNA: TGTGCCAGCAGTCTACCCCCTCCCCGGCCCCAGCATTTT; CDR3 protein: CASSLPPPRPQHF; J gene: TRBJ1-5; V gene: TRBV12-3/TRBV12-4; D gene: .; clone size: .; CDR3 length: 13
CDR3 DNA: TGTGCCACCAGTGGGCGATTGGGTAGCGCCTACAATGAGCAGTTCTTC; CDR3 protein: CATSGRLGSAYNEQFF; J gene: TRBJ2-1; V gene: TRBV24-1; D gene: .; clone size: many; CDR3 length: 16
CDR3 DNA: TGTGCCAGCAGCCCCCGGACGGGCGGGGTGGGCAAAAACATTCAGTACTTC; CDR3 protein: CASSPRTGGVGKNIQYF; J gene: TRBJ2-4; V gene: TRBV7-6; D gene: .; clone size: few; CDR3 length: 17
CDR3 DNA: TGCAGTGCAGGACAAAGCACAGATACGCAGTATTTT; CDR3 protein: CSAGQSTDTQYF; J gene: TRBJ2-3; V gene: TRBV20-1; D gene: .; clone size: many; CDR3 length: 12
CDR3 DNA: TGCAGTGCCCCGAACAAGGGGGTATGCACTGAAGCTTTCTTT; CDR3 protein: CSAPNKGVCTEAFF; J gene: TRBJ1-1; V gene: TRBV20-1; D gene: .; clone size: .; CDR3 length: 14
CDR3 DNA: TGTGCCAGCAGCCCGATGACTAGCGGGAGGGGAGATGAGCAGTTCTTC; CDR3 protein: CASSPMTSGRGDEQFF; J gene: TRBJ2-1; V gene: TRBV7-2; D gene: TRBD2; clone size: many; CDR3 length: 16
CDR3 DNA: TGCAGTGCTAGAGCTCCTAGCCGAAACTTCAATGAGCAGTTCTTC; CDR3 protein: CSARAPSRNFNEQFF; J gene: TRBJ2-1; V gene: TRBV20-1; D gene: .; clone size: few; CDR3 length: 15